This is a list of T cell receptor beta chains from one sample in a study of regulatory T cells in long-lasting Graves disease. TCRdb re-derived calls from the multiplex PCR reads in MiXCR, one entry per CDR3 protein. Among about 560,000 distinct CDR3 sequences, 16% were seen once, and the ten largest hold 12%. The sample was also linked to a second study, of T cells in Graves' hyperthyroidism and ophthalmopathy.

Sequenced here: peripheral blood mononuclear cells (PBMCs), sampled at new diagnosis, from a patient treated with antithyroid drugs. Receptors originate from a man younger than 35 with Graves disease. The CDR3 runs from the conserved cysteine through the conserved F or W. The D gene is left open where the match is weak. Not all rows give a size; the values are once, few, many and, for expanded clones, a class.

d_call: -
clone_size: few
j_call: TRBJ1-1
v_call: TRBV6-1
cdr3_nt: TGTGCCAGCAGCCATTTGAATGGGGGTTCTCCTACGCGGTCGAAGAACACTGAAGCTTTCTTT
cdr3_aa: CASSHLNGGSPTRSKNTEAFF

d_call: -
clone_size: -
j_call: TRBJ2-1
v_call: TRBV9
cdr3_nt: TGTGCCAGCAGGACCCGGACTTCCCAAGAGCAGTTCTTC
cdr3_aa: CASRTRTSQEQFF

d_call: TRBD2
clone_size: few
j_call: TRBJ2-3
v_call: TRBV7-2
cdr3_nt: TGTGCCAGCAACCACCCCACTAGCGGAAGCACAGATACGCAGTATTTT
cdr3_aa: CASNHPTSGSTDTQYF

d_call: TRBD2
clone_size: -
j_call: TRBJ2-2
v_call: TRBV7-2
cdr3_nt: TGTGCCAGCAGCTTCCCCGGGACTAGCATCCCCGGGGAGCTGTTTTTT
cdr3_aa: CASSFPGTSIPGELFF

d_call: -
clone_size: many
j_call: TRBJ2-7
v_call: TRBV30
cdr3_nt: TGTGCCTGCAACGGGGCAGGGGGAGGGTACGAGCAGTACTTC
cdr3_aa: CACNGAGGGYEQYF

d_call: -
clone_size: many
j_call: TRBJ2-7
v_call: TRBV15
cdr3_nt: TGTGCCACCAGCGGCGGCAGGTTCTCCTACGAGCAGTACTTC
cdr3_aa: CATSGGRFSYEQYF

d_call: TRBD1
clone_size: -
j_call: TRBJ1-4
v_call: TRBV28
cdr3_nt: TGTGCCAGCAGTACCAGACAGGGGGCTAGTGAAAAACTGTTTTTT
cdr3_aa: CASSTRQGASEKLFF

d_call: -
clone_size: -
j_call: TRBJ1-2
v_call: TRBV18
cdr3_nt: TGTGCCAGCTCACCAGGGGGCAGGAACTATGGCTGCACCTTC
cdr3_aa: CASSPGGRNYGCTF

d_call: -
clone_size: many
j_call: TRBJ2-1
v_call: TRBV27
cdr3_nt: TGTGCCAGCAGTCCGTCGTTGGGTGGGAATGAGCAGTTCTTC
cdr3_aa: CASSPSLGGNEQFF

d_call: -
clone_size: -
j_call: TRBJ1-5
v_call: TRBV4-1
cdr3_nt: TGCGCCAGCAGCCAAGAGGGAGGATATTATAGCAATCAGCCCCAGCATTTT
cdr3_aa: CASSQEGGYYSNQPQHF

d_call: -
clone_size: many
j_call: TRBJ2-1
v_call: TRBV3-1
cdr3_nt: TGTGCCAGCAGCCAAGATCTGGGCGGGATCTACAATGAGCAGTTCTTC
cdr3_aa: CASSQDLGGIYNEQFF

d_call: TRBD1
clone_size: few
j_call: TRBJ2-2
v_call: TRBV3-1
cdr3_nt: TGTGCCAGCACACGAAAGGGGGCTGCAGCCGGGGAGCTGTTTTTT
cdr3_aa: CASTRKGAAAGELFF

d_call: -
clone_size: few
j_call: TRBJ2-1
v_call: TRBV7-9
cdr3_nt: TGTGCCAGCAGCCCGACGTTGGAGCAGTTCTTC
cdr3_aa: CASSPTLEQFF

d_call: -
clone_size: -
j_call: TRBJ1-2
v_call: TRBV4-1
cdr3_nt: TGCGCCAGCAGCCGAGCTTCATCGCAGGGGAAGGGTGGCTACACCTTC
cdr3_aa: CASSRASSQGKGGYTF

d_call: -
clone_size: many
j_call: TRBJ2-3
v_call: TRBV30
cdr3_nt: TGTGCCTGGAGTCCAGTGACAGGAGATACGCAGTATTTT
cdr3_aa: CAWSPVTGDTQYF

d_call: -
clone_size: -
j_call: TRBJ2-1
v_call: TRBV5-1
cdr3_nt: TGCGCCAGCAGCTTGCGGTCCAGCATCGGTGACAATGAGCAGTTCTTC
cdr3_aa: CASSLRSSIGDNEQFF

d_call: -
clone_size: -
j_call: TRBJ1-2
v_call: TRBV28
cdr3_nt: TGTGCCAGCAGTATCAGGACAGTCGGTTATGGCTACACCTTC
cdr3_aa: CASSIRTVGYGYTF

d_call: TRBD1
clone_size: -
j_call: TRBJ1-4
v_call: TRBV5-1
cdr3_nt: TGCGCCAGCAGCTTGGGGCAAACAGGGGAGGAAAAACTGTTTTTT
cdr3_aa: CASSLGQTGEEKLFF

d_call: -
clone_size: many
j_call: TRBJ2-7
v_call: TRBV7-2
cdr3_nt: TGTGCCAGCAGCTTAGGCCTGAGGTATGAGCAGTACTTC
cdr3_aa: CASSLGLRYEQYF

d_call: -
clone_size: -
j_call: TRBJ1-6
v_call: TRBV6-2/TRBV6-3
cdr3_nt: TGTGCCAGCAGTTACAGGGGAGCGGTGGATTCACCCCTCCACTTT
cdr3_aa: CASSYRGAVDSPLHF

d_call: -
clone_size: many
j_call: TRBJ2-1
v_call: TRBV5-1
cdr3_nt: TGCGCCAGCAGCTTGATCGGGGATGAGCAGTTCTTC
cdr3_aa: CASSLIGDEQFF

d_call: TRBD2
clone_size: few
j_call: TRBJ2-5
v_call: TRBV5-5
cdr3_nt: TGTGCCAGCAGCTACCCGGGACTAGCGCTCCAAGAGACCCAGTACTTC
cdr3_aa: CASSYPGLALQETQYF

d_call: -
clone_size: few
j_call: TRBJ2-2
v_call: TRBV7-7
cdr3_nt: TGTGCTAGCAGCCGCCTAACAGGGCCCGGGGAGCTGTTTTTT
cdr3_aa: CASSRLTGPGELFF

d_call: TRBD1
clone_size: few
j_call: TRBJ1-1
v_call: TRBV6-1
cdr3_nt: TGTGCCAGCAGTAAACAGGGGGCGCTCCCCCTATACACTGAAGCTTTCTTT
cdr3_aa: CASSKQGALPLYTEAFF

d_call: -
clone_size: few
j_call: TRBJ2-2
v_call: TRBV19
cdr3_nt: TGTGCCAGTAGTATAGATCTAGGGAGCGACTACACCGGGGAGCTGTTTTTT
cdr3_aa: CASSIDLGSDYTGELFF

d_call: TRBD2
clone_size: many
j_call: TRBJ2-1
v_call: TRBV7-9
cdr3_nt: TGTGCCAGCAGCCAGCAGCGGGAGTCCCCCAATGAGCAGTTCTTC
cdr3_aa: CASSQQRESPNEQFF

d_call: TRBD1
clone_size: -
j_call: TRBJ2-7
v_call: TRBV7-9
cdr3_nt: TGTGCCAGCAGTAAACCGGGACAGGGGGTAGTATACGAGCAGTACTTC
cdr3_aa: CASSKPGQGVVYEQYF

d_call: -
clone_size: many
j_call: TRBJ2-5
v_call: TRBV6-2/TRBV6-3
cdr3_nt: TGTGCCAGCAGTCGCCGGGACACCCAAGAGACCCAGTACTTC
cdr3_aa: CASSRRDTQETQYF

d_call: -
clone_size: -
j_call: TRBJ1-1
v_call: TRBV19
cdr3_nt: TGTGCCAGTAGTATTTTCGAGAACACTGAAGCTTTCTTT
cdr3_aa: CASSIFENTEAFF

d_call: -
clone_size: -
j_call: TRBJ1-5
v_call: TRBV4-1
cdr3_nt: TGCGCCAGCAGCCAAGGGGTTTTACAGCCCCAGCATTTT
cdr3_aa: CASSQGVLQPQHF

d_call: -
clone_size: many
j_call: TRBJ1-1
v_call: TRBV20-1
cdr3_nt: TGCACCGCCGCCAAGACCGTAAGGGACACTGAAGCTTTCTTT
cdr3_aa: CTAAKTVRDTEAFF

d_call: -
clone_size: many
j_call: TRBJ2-3
v_call: TRBV20-1
cdr3_nt: TGCAGTGCTAGAGATCCCAGGCGGGACGATACGCAGTATTTT
cdr3_aa: CSARDPRRDDTQYF

d_call: -
clone_size: few
j_call: TRBJ2-1
v_call: TRBV14
cdr3_nt: TGTGCCAGCAGATTTGGGGGGAGCAGCTACAATGAGCAGTTCTTC
cdr3_aa: CASRFGGSSYNEQFF

d_call: TRBD2
clone_size: many
j_call: TRBJ2-7
v_call: TRBV20-1
cdr3_nt: TGCAGTGCTAGAGGGGGACTAGCGGAATACGAGCAGTACTTC
cdr3_aa: CSARGGLAEYEQYF

d_call: -
clone_size: many
j_call: TRBJ1-1
v_call: TRBV28
cdr3_nt: TGTGCCAGCAGTCCATTCCATCGAGGGGGGCAGAACACTGAAGCTTTCTTT
cdr3_aa: CASSPFHRGGQNTEAFF

d_call: TRBD2
clone_size: -
j_call: TRBJ2-1
v_call: TRBV10-3
cdr3_nt: TGTGCCATCAGTGACGGACTAGCGGCCTACAATGAGCAGTTCTTC
cdr3_aa: CAISDGLAAYNEQFF

d_call: -
clone_size: many
j_call: TRBJ1-1
v_call: TRBV6-1
cdr3_nt: TGTGCCAGCAGCCCATACACTGAAGCTTTCTTT
cdr3_aa: CASSPYTEAFF

d_call: TRBD2
clone_size: -
j_call: TRBJ2-7
v_call: TRBV7-9
cdr3_nt: TGTGCCAGCAGCTTCTCCGGGACTAGCGGCTCCTACGAGCAGTACTTC
cdr3_aa: CASSFSGTSGSYEQYF

d_call: -
clone_size: many
j_call: TRBJ1-1
v_call: TRBV12-3/TRBV12-4
cdr3_nt: TGTGCCAGCAGTTTAAGGAGGGCAGCGGAAGCTTTCTTT
cdr3_aa: CASSLRRAAEAFF

d_call: TRBD1
clone_size: few
j_call: TRBJ2-2
v_call: TRBV28
cdr3_nt: TGTGCCAGCAGCCGTAGTCCCGGACAGGGCGGCGGGGAGCTGTTTTTT
cdr3_aa: CASSRSPGQGGGELFF

d_call: -
clone_size: many
j_call: TRBJ1-1
v_call: TRBV11-3
cdr3_nt: TGTGCCAGCAGCTTGTCAGGGACGAACACTGAAGCTTTCTTT
cdr3_aa: CASSLSGTNTEAFF

d_call: TRBD2
clone_size: many
j_call: TRBJ2-1
v_call: TRBV28
cdr3_nt: TGTGCCAGCCGGACTAGCGGTGGGTCCTACAATGAGCAGTTCTTC
cdr3_aa: CASRTSGGSYNEQFF

d_call: TRBD1
clone_size: -
j_call: TRBJ2-7
v_call: TRBV19
cdr3_nt: TGTGCCAGTTCGCCGGCCACAGGGGCCTACGAGCAGTACTTC
cdr3_aa: CASSPATGAYEQYF

d_call: -
clone_size: -
j_call: TRBJ1-2
v_call: TRBV30
cdr3_nt: TGTGCCTGGAGTACCGCGGGAGCAGGGCGGATACACTATGGCTACACCTTC
cdr3_aa: CAWSTAGAGRIHYGYTF

d_call: TRBD2
clone_size: -
j_call: TRBJ2-1
v_call: TRBV27
cdr3_nt: TGTGCCAGCACCGGTTACCGTGGGACTAGCGGACGGAGCTCCTACAATGAGCAGTTCTTC
cdr3_aa: CASTGYRGTSGRSSYNEQFF

d_call: TRBD2
clone_size: many
j_call: TRBJ2-7
v_call: TRBV7-2
cdr3_nt: TGTGCCAGCAGATATGGACTAGCGGGCACCTACGAGCAGTACTTC
cdr3_aa: CASRYGLAGTYEQYF

d_call: TRBD1
clone_size: few
j_call: TRBJ2-2
v_call: TRBV9
cdr3_nt: TGTGCCAGCAGCTCCGAGGACAGGGTCCTTCTTTACACCGGGGAGCTGTTTTTT
cdr3_aa: CASSSEDRVLLYTGELFF

d_call: -
clone_size: many
j_call: TRBJ1-5
v_call: TRBV12-3/TRBV12-4
cdr3_nt: TGTGCCAGCAGTCATGGGAGCAATCAGCCCCAGCATTTT
cdr3_aa: CASSHGSNQPQHF

d_call: TRBD2
clone_size: many
j_call: TRBJ2-1
v_call: TRBV11-2
cdr3_nt: TGTGCCAGCAGCACTAAAGGAACTAGCGGGAGATATTACAATGAGCAGTTCTTC
cdr3_aa: CASSTKGTSGRYYNEQFF

d_call: -
clone_size: few
j_call: TRBJ2-2
v_call: TRBV5-1
cdr3_nt: TGCGCCAGCAGCCCGGGACTGCTCGCGAACACCGGGGAGCTGTTTTTT
cdr3_aa: CASSPGLLANTGELFF

d_call: -
clone_size: -
j_call: TRBJ2-2
v_call: TRBV20-1
cdr3_nt: TGCAGTGCTAGATTGAGGACCGGGGAGCTGTTTTTT
cdr3_aa: CSARLRTGELFF

d_call: TRBD2
clone_size: -
j_call: TRBJ2-7
v_call: TRBV4-1
cdr3_nt: TGCGCCAGCAGCCAAGTCCTCGGGGGGGAGACCTACGAGCAGTACTTC
cdr3_aa: CASSQVLGGETYEQYF

d_call: -
clone_size: few
j_call: TRBJ1-5
v_call: TRBV2
cdr3_nt: TGTGCCAGCAGAAGAGGAGAATATAGCAATCAGCCCCAGCATTTT
cdr3_aa: CASRRGEYSNQPQHF